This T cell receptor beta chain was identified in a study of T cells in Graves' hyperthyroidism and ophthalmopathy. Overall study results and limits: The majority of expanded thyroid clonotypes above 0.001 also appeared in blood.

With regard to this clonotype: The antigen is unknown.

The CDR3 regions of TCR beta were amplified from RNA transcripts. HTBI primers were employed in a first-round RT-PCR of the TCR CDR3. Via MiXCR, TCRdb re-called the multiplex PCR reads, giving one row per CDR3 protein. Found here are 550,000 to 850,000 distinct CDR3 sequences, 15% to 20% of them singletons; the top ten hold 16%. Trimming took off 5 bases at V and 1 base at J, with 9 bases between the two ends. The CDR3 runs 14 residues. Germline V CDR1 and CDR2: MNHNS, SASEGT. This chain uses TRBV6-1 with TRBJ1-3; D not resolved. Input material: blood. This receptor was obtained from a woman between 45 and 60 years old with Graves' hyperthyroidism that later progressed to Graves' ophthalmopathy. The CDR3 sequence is CASSYRDSGNTIYF. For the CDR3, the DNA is TGTGCCAGCAGTTATAGGGATTCTGGAAACACCATATATTTT.